This TCR beta chain is drawn from a study of human T cells and chemical hapten exposure. Turning to the study itself: Alopecia areata, totalis or universalis affected patients, mainly female.

This clonotype was detected ten times or more. Described time point: patch test 1, 2 weeks after DPC sensitization. Treatment reported: therapeutic diphenylcyclopropenone sensitization with weekly scalp DPC. Blood collection happened ahead of applying each patch test. TCRdb fed the RACE reads into MiXCR, producing one record per CDR3 protein. The data show about 380,000 distinct CDR3 sequences, approximately 5.1% seen once. V lost 6 bases and J lost 7; bases outside the gene matches: 12. There are 15 residues in the CDR3. Germline V CDR1 and CDR2: MNHEY, SVGEGT. This specimen consisted of whole blood, obtained in connection with sensitization to the hapten diphenylcyclopropenone (DPC). This chain connects TRBV6-2 or TRBV6-3 to TRBJ2-4; 7 bases are shared with TRBD1. The TCR sequence derives from a woman aged 45 to 65 with alopecia areata. Some clones in this sample may be carry-over from other donors' samples. CDR3: CASRATGTENNIQYF. CDR3 coding DNA: TGTGCCAGCAGGGCTACCGGGACAGAAAATAACATTCAGTACTTC.